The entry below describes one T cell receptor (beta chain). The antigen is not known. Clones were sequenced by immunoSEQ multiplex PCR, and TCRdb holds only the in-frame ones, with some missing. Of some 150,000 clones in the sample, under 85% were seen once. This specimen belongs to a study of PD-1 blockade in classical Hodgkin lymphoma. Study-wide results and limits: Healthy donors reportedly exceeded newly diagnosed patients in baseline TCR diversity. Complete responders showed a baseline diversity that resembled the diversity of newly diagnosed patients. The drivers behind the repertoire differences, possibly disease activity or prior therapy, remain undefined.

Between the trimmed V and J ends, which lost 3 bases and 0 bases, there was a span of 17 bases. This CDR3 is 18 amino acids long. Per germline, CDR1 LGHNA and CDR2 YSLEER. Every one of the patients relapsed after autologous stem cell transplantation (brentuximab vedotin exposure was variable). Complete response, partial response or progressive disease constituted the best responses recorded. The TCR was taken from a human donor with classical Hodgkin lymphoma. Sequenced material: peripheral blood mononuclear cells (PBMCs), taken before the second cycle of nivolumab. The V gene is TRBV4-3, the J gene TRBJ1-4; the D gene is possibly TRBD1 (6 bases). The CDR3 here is CASSQQGGHIATNEKLFF. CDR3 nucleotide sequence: TGCGCCAGCAGCCAGCAAGGGGGTCACATTGCAACTAATGAAAAACTGTTTTTT.